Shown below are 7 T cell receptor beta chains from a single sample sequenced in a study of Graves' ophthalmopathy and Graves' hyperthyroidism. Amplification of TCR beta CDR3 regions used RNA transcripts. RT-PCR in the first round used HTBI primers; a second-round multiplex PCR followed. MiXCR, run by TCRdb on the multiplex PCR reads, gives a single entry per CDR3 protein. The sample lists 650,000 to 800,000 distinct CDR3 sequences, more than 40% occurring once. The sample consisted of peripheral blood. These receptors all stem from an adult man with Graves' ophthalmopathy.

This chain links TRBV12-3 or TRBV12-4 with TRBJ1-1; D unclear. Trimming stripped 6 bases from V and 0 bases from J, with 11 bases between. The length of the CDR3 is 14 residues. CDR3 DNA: TGTGCCAGCAGCAGGATTAGTATGAACACTGAAGCTTTCTTT. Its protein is CASSRISMNTEAFF.

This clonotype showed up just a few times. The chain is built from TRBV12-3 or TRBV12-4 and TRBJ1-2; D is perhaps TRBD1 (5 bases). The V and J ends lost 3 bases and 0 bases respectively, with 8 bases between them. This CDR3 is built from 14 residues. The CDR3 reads CASSFGGSNYGYTF. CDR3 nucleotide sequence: TGTGCCAGCAGTTTCGGGGGGTCTAACTATGGCTACACCTTC.

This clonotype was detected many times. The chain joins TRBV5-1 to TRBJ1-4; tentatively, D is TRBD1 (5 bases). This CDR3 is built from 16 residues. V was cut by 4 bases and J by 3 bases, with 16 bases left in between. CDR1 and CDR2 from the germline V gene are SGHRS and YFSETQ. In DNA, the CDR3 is TGCGCCAGCAGCCCACCCTGGGGGAGCGCTAATGAAAAACTGTTTTTT. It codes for CASSPPWGSANEKLFF.

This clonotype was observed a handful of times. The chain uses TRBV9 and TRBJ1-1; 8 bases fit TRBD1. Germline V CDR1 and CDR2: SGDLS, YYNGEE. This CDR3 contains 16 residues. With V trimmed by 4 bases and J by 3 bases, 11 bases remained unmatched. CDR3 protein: CASSSGGRGLDTEAFF. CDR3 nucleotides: TGTGCCAGCAGCTCGGGGGGCAGGGGGCTGGACACTGAAGCTTTCTTT.

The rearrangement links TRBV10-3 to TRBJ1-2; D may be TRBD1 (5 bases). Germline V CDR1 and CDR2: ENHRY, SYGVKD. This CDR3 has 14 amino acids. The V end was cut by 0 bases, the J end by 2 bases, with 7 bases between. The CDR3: CAISESWDNYGYTF. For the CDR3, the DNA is TGTGCCATCAGTGAGTCTTGGGACAACTATGGCTACACCTTC.

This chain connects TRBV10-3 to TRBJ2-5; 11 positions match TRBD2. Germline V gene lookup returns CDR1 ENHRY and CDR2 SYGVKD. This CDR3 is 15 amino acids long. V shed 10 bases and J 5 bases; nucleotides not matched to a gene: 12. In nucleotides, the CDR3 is TGTGCCAGCAGGACCACTAGCGGGGGTTCCGAGACCCAGTACTTC. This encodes CASRTTSGGSETQYF.

Here the CDR3 reads CACGDRGYGYTF. In nucleotides, the CDR3 is TGTGCCTGCGGGGACAGGGGCTATGGCTACACCTTC. The chain uses TRBV19 and TRBJ1-2; 10 nucleotides line up with TRBD1. Germline CDR1 LNHDA, CDR2 SQIVND (reference sequence). The junction had 4 bases not matched to a gene; V was cut back by 11 bases and J by 4 bases. CDR3 length: 12 residues.